The present TCR beta chain was sequenced within a study of cytomegalovirus exposure and HLA in healthy donors. A multiplex PCR was run with 60 Vbeta primers and 13 Jbeta primers. This table comes from immunoSEQ multiplex PCR, and its TCRdb copy is limited to in-frame clones, with some not included. This sample has 150,000 to 200,000 clones; 77% occur once, and the top ten carry under 1.5%. With respect to this clone: Its antigen is not known.

Study-wide results and limits: What a later analysis reportedly showed was that an Asian-associated ancestry cluster had fewer N-insertions than the approximately 700-donor mean.

Though nominally healthy at sampling, donors likely had unrecorded immune exposures. Sequenced input: PBMCs. The sequence came from a young woman in good health and CMV-seronegative.

For the CDR3, the DNA is TGTGCCAGCAGTGCCGACTCAGGGGGCTACACCTTC. It encodes CASSADSGGYTF. This chain uses TRBV6-4 with TRBJ1-2, with D possibly TRBD1 on 5 matching bases. The V gene lost 4 bases and the J gene lost 8 bases, with 11 bases spanning the gap. The CDR3 extends over 12 amino acids. Germline V gene sequence: CDR1 MRHNA, CDR2 SNTAGT.